This T cell receptor beta chain was captured by sequencing in a study of blood T cell repertoires in COVID-19. The overall study: COVID-19 samples, acute and convalescent, were from the United States, Italy and Spain.

The data were produced by immunoSEQ multiplex PCR, yet TCRdb's version contains in-frame clones alone and is incomplete. The sample holds roughly 14,000 clones; less than 95% are singletons and the top ten take 8.1%. Sequenced input: peripheral blood. The source of this sequence is a human donor in a cohort sampled during active COVID-19.

The CDR3 here is CASSPVGLEQYF. The DNA of the CDR3 is TGTGCCAGCAGCCCGGTCGGTCTCGAGCAGTACTTC. V usage is TRBV6-2 or TRBV6-3 and J usage is TRBJ2-7; D remains unclear. Germline assignment: CDR1 MNHEY and CDR2 SVGEGT. V was pared by 6 bases and J by 6 bases, with 12 bases between. This CDR3 is built from 12 residues.